These 25 T cell receptor beta chains came from one sample sequenced in a study of shared clonotypes between healthy human individuals. Repertoires were generated with immunoSEQ multiplex PCR, while TCRdb's copy carries only in-frame clones and drops some. The sample carries roughly 2.5 million clones, more than 80% recorded once. Sequencing was done on a sample of naive CD4+ T cells sorted from blood. Stated subset: CD45RA+ positively selected. These receptors were obtained from a man between 18 and 29 years old in good health.

V usage is TRBV19 and J usage is TRBJ2-6, with TRBD1 matching 12 bases. V lost 8 bases, J lost 4 bases, and 6 bases stayed unmatched. The CDR3 covers 16 residues. Germline CDR1 LNHDA, CDR2 SQIVND (reference sequence). CDR3 nucleotides: TGTGCCAGTTGGGACAGGGGGCTCTCCGGGGCCAACGTCCTGACTTTC. Translating gives CASWDRGLSGANVLTF.

In DNA form, the CDR3 reads TGTGCCAGCAGTATGGGGGACAGCGCCTATGGCTACACCTTC. It specifies CASSMGDSAYGYTF. The chain joins TRBV6-5 to TRBJ1-2; 7 nucleotides line up with TRBD1. Germline values: CDR1 MNHEY, CDR2 SVGAGI. The CDR3 totals 14 residues. Trimming at V came to 5 bases and at J to 4 bases, leaving 7 bases not matched to a gene.

The chain employs TRBV6-1 and TRBJ2-7, with TRBD1 matching over 9 bases. The ends lost 4 bases at V and 6 bases at J; junction bases unmatched: 7. The germline V gene has CDR1 MNHNS and CDR2 SASEGT. The CDR3 covers 14 residues. The CDR3 DNA sequence: TGTGCCAGCAGTGCCTCCGGGACAGGGACCGAGCAGTACTTC. Translating gives CASSASGTGTEQYF.

This chain connects TRBV6-1 to TRBJ1-1; the D gene is possibly TRBD1 (6 bases). Germline CDR1 reads MNHNS; CDR2 reads SASEGT. The ends were cut back, 8 bases at V and 0 bases at J, with 10 bases in the middle. The CDR3 runs 13 residues. CDR3 nucleotides: TGTGCCAGCCTCAGGGGTTTGAACACTGAAGCTTTCTTT. Protein product: CASLRGLNTEAFF.

This chain joins TRBV6-6 and TRBJ2-3, with TRBD2 identical over 8 bases. The V gene end was trimmed by 10 bases and the J gene end by 1 base; junction bases not matched to a gene: 10. CDR1 and CDR2 (germline): MNHNY, SVGAGI (reference sequence). The CDR3 runs to 15 residues. The CDR3 region has the DNA TGTGCCACCCTGAGCGGGAGTCTTGGCACAGATACGCAGTATTTT. It encodes CATLSGSLGTDTQYF.

Remarks on this clone: Other nucleotide sequences from this sample produce the same CDR3. V gene TRBV18 combines with J gene TRBJ1-2, with 7 bases matching TRBD1. Trimming took 6 bases from V and 1 from J; bases not matched to a gene: 5. The germline V gene encodes CDR1 KGHSH and CDR2 LQKENI. The CDR3 covers 14 residues. The CDR3, as DNA: TGTGCCAGCTCGCCAGGGACAGTTAACTATGGCTACACCTTC. It specifies CASSPGTVNYGYTF.

The V and J genes are TRBV9 and TRBJ2-1, with a weak D call TRBD2 (6 bases). Looked up from germline, CDR1 is SGDLS and CDR2 is YYNGEE. The CDR3 runs to 14 residues. The ends were cut back, 4 bases at V and 10 bases at J, with 18 bases in the middle. CDR3 DNA: TGTGCCAGCAGCCCCTTCGGCGGGAAGAACGAGCAGTTCTTC. It codes for CASSPFGGKNEQFF.

The J gene is TRBJ2-7, the V gene TRBV18; D not resolved. This CDR3 has 16 amino acids. CDR1 and CDR2 (germline): KGHSH, LQKENI. With 0 bases removed from V and 2 bases from J, the gap between germline ends came to 14 bases. CDR3 in amino acids: CASSPPDSAGAYEQYF. DNA for the CDR3: TGTGCCAGCTCACCACCGGATTCTGCAGGAGCCTACGAGCAGTACTTC.

The chain links TRBV15 to TRBJ2-1; either TRBD1 or TRBD2 may fit D (6 bases each). The CDR3 extends over 14 amino acids. CDR1 and CDR2 from the germline V gene are LNHNV and YYDKDF (reference sequence). V was clipped by 1 base and J by 9 bases, with 13 bases between them. The CDR3 sequence is CATSRVGGTIEQFF. CDR3 DNA: TGTGCCACCAGCAGAGTAGGGGGGACAATTGAGCAGTTCTTC.

The chain recombines TRBV18 with TRBJ1-4; D gene uncertain. Trimming took off 5 bases at V and 0 bases at J, with 10 bases between the two ends. CDR3 length equals 15 residues. Germline V lookup: CDR1 KGHSH, CDR2 LQKENI. The CDR3 region has the DNA TGTGCCAGCTCATCCCGAACAGCAACTAATGAAAAACTGTTTTTT. The encoded protein is CASSSRTATNEKLFF.

CDR3 sequence reads: CAWSVLTLNTGELFF. The CDR3 region has the DNA TGTGCCTGGAGTGTATTGACTCTAAACACCGGGGAGCTGTTTTTT. This rearrangement joins TRBV30 to TRBJ2-2, with D unclear. The germline V and J ends were trimmed by 0 bases and 2 bases, with 10 bases remaining between them. CDR3 length equals 15 residues. Germline V gene sequence: CDR1 GTSNPN, CDR2 SVGIG (reference sequence).

This clone occurred once. The chain uses TRBV6-6 and TRBJ2-7; 9 nucleotides agree with TRBD2. V shed 3 bases, J shed 7 bases, and the junction held 10 bases outside the gene matches. CDR1 and CDR2 from the germline V gene are MNHNY and SVGAGI (reference sequence). This CDR3 has 15 residues. The DNA of the CDR3 is TGTGCCAGCAGTTATTCCCAGCGGGAGGCGGGGGAGCAGTACTTC. It translates to CASSYSQREAGEQYF.

V gene TRBV7-2 combines with J gene TRBJ2-7; the match to TRBD2 covers 10 bases. Germline V gives CDR1 SGHTA, CDR2 FQGNSA. This CDR3 region has 16 residues. With V trimmed by 5 bases and J by 4 bases, 11 bases remained unmatched. This CDR3 is CASSQVSSGSMYEQYF. CDR3 DNA sequence: TGTGCCAGCAGCCAAGTGTCTAGCGGGAGTATGTACGAGCAGTACTTC.

The chain has TRBV5-5 and TRBJ2-2; no clear D. In germline, CDR1 is SGHKS, CDR2 YYEKEE (reference sequence). The CDR3 totals 15 residues. Trimming cost V 1 base and J 5 bases, with 12 bases left between them. The CDR3 DNA reads as TGTGCCAGCAGCTTGTTGATAACCGAAACCGGGGAGCTGTTTTTT. Its protein is CASSLLITETGELFF.

Remarks on this clone: Other DNA variants within this sample encode the same CDR3. The chain carries TRBV18 and TRBJ2-4; TRBD1 matches 10 bases. This CDR3 has 15 residues. The germline V gene encodes CDR1 KGHSH and CDR2 LQKENI. J gave up 1 base and V 6 bases, and 3 bases lay outside the gene matches. CDR3 DNA: TGTGCCAGCTCCCCGGGACAGGGGGCCAAAAACATTCAGTACTTC. Its protein is CASSPGQGAKNIQYF.

The rearrangement joins TRBV11-2 to TRBJ2-5; D is possibly TRBD2 (5 bases). Trimming removed 4 bases at V and 7 bases at J, with 13 bases between. The germline V gene has CDR1 SGHAT and CDR2 FQNNGV. This CDR3 comprises 13 residues. CDR3 protein: CASSYPRERTQYF. The CDR3 bases are TGTGCCAGCAGCTACCCCCGGGAACGGACCCAGTACTTC.

The chain is built from TRBV6-5 and TRBJ1-5, with TRBD1 matching over 8 bases. The CDR3 spans 15 residues. Germline CDR1 MNHEY, CDR2 SVGAGI. After removal of 6 bases from V and 0 bases from J, the junction contained 4 bases not matched to a gene. The CDR3 DNA is TGTGCCAGCAGACGGACAGGGAATAGCAATCAGCCCCAGCATTTT. Translating it yields CASRRTGNSNQPQHF.

The chain is built from TRBV2 and TRBJ1-4; 9 bases line up with TRBD1. The CDR3 spans 14 residues. V was pared by 7 bases and J by 10 bases, with 10 bases of the junction left unmatched. Germline CDR1 reads SNHLY; CDR2 reads FYNNEI. This CDR3 is CASTGQGKEGKLFF. CDR3 DNA: TGTGCCAGCACCGGACAGGGGAAAGAGGGAAAACTGTTTTTT.

This rearrangement joins TRBV5-4 to TRBJ2-2, with 11 bases lining up with TRBD2. The CDR3 has 18 amino acids. The J segment lost 2 bases and the V segment lost 4 bases, leaving 10 bases of the junction unmatched. CDR1 and CDR2 (germline): SGHNT, YYREEE (reference sequence). CDR3 sequence reads: CASSRGLAGGLNTGELFF. Written as DNA, the CDR3 is TGTGCCAGCAGCCGGGGGCTAGCGGGGGGTCTCAACACCGGGGAGCTGTTTTTT.

The chain couples TRBV7-3 to TRBJ2-3; no firm D call. Trimming cost V 7 bases and J 5 bases, with 28 bases left between them. The CDR3 totals 18 residues. Germline values: CDR1 SGHTA, CDR2 FQGTGA. The CDR3 region has the DNA TGTGCCAGCAATTTACCCCGCCGGGCCCCATTTCACCGAGATACGCAGTATTTT. Protein product: CASNLPRRAPFHRDTQYF. The full variable domain, in which reference TRBV7-3 and TRBJ2-3 provide the parts outside the CDR3, is GAGVSQTPSNKVTEKGKYVELRCDPISGHTALYWYRQSLGQGPEFLIYFQGTGAADDSGLPNDRFFAVRPEGSVSTLKIQRTERGDSAVYLCASNLPRRAPFHRDTQYFGPGTRLTVL.

In this sample, this clone turned up once. This chain connects TRBV9 to TRBJ1-1, with a possible D match to TRBD1 (6 bases). Deletions cut 2 bases from V and 4 bases from J, with 12 bases between. Germline V gives CDR1 SGDLS, CDR2 YYNGEE. The CDR3 spans 14 residues. The DNA for the CDR3 is TGTGCCAGCAGCGTTAATACAGGGATCACTGAAGCTTTCTTT. Translation gives CASSVNTGITEAFF.

The chain uses TRBV11-2 and TRBJ2-1, with 9 bases aligning to TRBD2. This CDR3 region has 17 residues. Germline V gene lookup returns CDR1 SGHAT and CDR2 FQNNGV. V was clipped by 1 base and J by 0 bases; unmatched bases: 4. The chain's CDR3 is CASSLGRGGSSYNEQFF. CDR3 DNA: TGTGCCAGCAGCTTAGGGCGGGGGGGTAGCTCCTACAATGAGCAGTTCTTC.

The chain joins TRBV5-1 to TRBJ2-4; D is undetermined. Germline CDR1 and CDR2: SGHRS and YFSETQ. Trimming removed 0 bases at V and 6 bases at J, with 4 bases between. The CDR3 contains 12 residues. CDR3 DNA sequence: TGCGCCAGCAGCTTGGCCCGAAACATTCAGTACTTC. This translates into CASSLARNIQYF.

The chain is built from TRBV28 and TRBJ2-7, with 15 nucleotides matching TRBD2. The germline V gene encodes CDR1 MDHEN and CDR2 SYDVKM. The CDR3 extends over 18 amino acids. V trimming: 7 bases; J trimming: 0 bases; junction bases outside the gene matches: 10. CDR3 in DNA: TGTGCCAGCATCGCGACCGGGACTAGCGGGGGGAACTCCTACGAGCAGTACTTC. It yields the protein CASIATGTSGGNSYEQYF.

The chain has TRBV11-2 and TRBJ2-5, with 12 bases lining up with TRBD2. V shed 7 bases, J shed 5 bases, and the junction held 5 bases outside the gene matches. This CDR3 contains 14 residues. Germline V CDR1 and CDR2: SGHAT, FQNNGV. CDR3 region: CASNLAGGRETQYF. DNA of the CDR3: TGTGCCAGCAACCTAGCGGGGGGGCGGGAGACCCAGTACTTC.